The 6 T cell receptor beta chains below were found in one sample sequenced in a study of early T cells in non-severe SARS-CoV-2 infection. From the 5' RACE reads, TCRdb called clonotypes with MiXCR, one entry per CDR3 protein. The sample contains roughly 52,000 distinct CDR3 sequences, about 6% of which appear only once. Specimen: whole blood, collected at baseline. The receptors shown here come from an adult who was a healthcare worker with PCR-confirmed SARS-CoV-2 infection or an uninfected control (not recorded which).

In this sample, this clonotype turned up a few times. The chain links TRBV20-1 to TRBJ2-2; D is possibly TRBD2 (5 bases). From germline, CDR1 is DFQATT and CDR2 SNEGSKA (reference sequence). The CDR3 is made up of 13 amino acids. Trimming left V 5 bases short and J 4 bases short, with 11 bases between. The CDR3 loop reads CSASIEGTGELFF. The CDR3 DNA reads TGCAGTGCTTCAATTGAGGGCACCGGGGAGCTGTTTTTT.

The table lists this clonotype with many counts. V is TRBV7-2 and J is TRBJ2-1; tentatively, D is TRBD2 (5 bases). Per the germline V gene, CDR1 is SGHTA and CDR2 is FQGNSA. The CDR3 runs to 13 residues. The V and J ends lost 5 bases and 3 bases respectively, with 8 bases between them. The CDR3 DNA is TGTGCCAGCAGCAACGGGGTCTACAATGAGCAGTTCTTC. Amino acid sequence: CASSNGVYNEQFF.

In its sample, this clonotype was seen many times. The chain links TRBV20-1 to TRBJ2-5, with a possible D match to TRBD2 (6 bases). This CDR3 is 15 amino acids long. Germline V gives CDR1 DFQATT, CDR2 SNEGSKA (reference sequence). V was pared by 0 bases and J by 5 bases, with 16 bases between. CDR3 DNA: TGCAGTGCTAGAGATAGCGGAACCGCCCACGAGACCCAGTACTTC. It specifies CSARDSGTAHETQYF.

This clonotype was counted a few times. The chain carries TRBV6-1 and TRBJ1-2; D may be TRBD1 (5 bases). Per germline, CDR1 MNHNS and CDR2 SASEGT. V lost 6 bases, J lost 7 bases, and 15 bases lay in between. The CDR3 is 13 residues long. CDR3 protein: CASREDWDRGYTF. The CDR3 nucleotides read TGTGCCAGCAGGGAGGACTGGGACCGTGGCTACACCTTC.

This clonotype came up many times. The gene calls are TRBV7-3 and TRBJ2-6; D gene unclear. CDR3 length: 13 amino acids. CDR1 is SGHTA, CDR2 FQGTGA, per germline. The V end was cut by 0 bases, the J end by 4 bases, with 1 base between. In DNA, the CDR3 is TGTGCCAGCAGCTTAACCGGGGCCAACGTCCTGACTTTC. It yields the protein CASSLTGANVLTF.

Ten or more counts support this clonotype. The chain is built from TRBV12-3 or TRBV12-4 and TRBJ2-1, with 8 bases fitting TRBD2. Germline trimming cut 2 bases from V and 2 bases from J; bases unmatched to any gene: 11. CDR3 length: 18 amino acids. The CDR3 here is CASSLRYRAGGTYNEQFF. CDR3 coding DNA: TGTGCCAGCAGTTTAAGATATCGGGCGGGGGGTACCTACAATGAGCAGTTCTTC.